This T cell receptor beta chain was observed in a study of cytomegalovirus exposure and HLA in healthy donors. CDR1 is MNHNS and CDR2 is SASEGT in the germline V gene. This CDR3 comprises 13 residues. V lost 6 bases, J lost 3 bases, and 12 bases lay in between. The study ran its PCR with 60 Vbeta and 13 Jbeta primers. The assay was immunoSEQ multiplex PCR, and TCRdb's table has in-frame clones only and misses some. The sample lists more than 45,000 clones, 65% to 80% occurring once. The sample comprised PBMCs. V usage is TRBV6-1 and J usage is TRBJ2-7; D is perhaps TRBD1 (6 bases). The clonotype comes from a man aged 25-45 years in good health and CMV-seronegative. The CDR3: CASSHGQLYEQYF. The CDR3, as DNA: TGTGCCAGCAGCCACGGACAGCTCTACGAGCAGTACTTC.